This paragraph covers one TCR beta chain sequence. Its target is unknown. Noted treatment: roughly ten-day PBMC culture with coronavirus spike peptide pools or control peptides (ViraFEST assay). V lost 3 bases and J 7 bases, leaving 12 bases between the germline ends. CDR1 MRHNA and CDR2 SNTAGT come from the germline V gene. This CDR3 has 13 residues. The sample belongs to a study of vaccination and CD4 T cells after COVID-19. Study-level background: The interval from dose two to post-vaccine sampling had a median of 72 days, and it ranged from 14 to 241. As a positive control, some control cultures were given a CEFX pool, while others were given an HIV-1 Nef pool or no peptide.

At the Johns Hopkins FTIC core, DNA taken from cultured CD4+ T cells was sequenced by way of the Oncomine TCR Beta short-read assay. Using the QIAamp micro DNA kit, genomic DNA was extracted from the CD4+ T cells that had been cultured. TCRdb re-derived calls from the PCR reads in MiXCR, one entry per CDR3 protein. This sample has under 20,000 distinct CDR3 sequences; about three quarters occur once, and the top ten carry approximately 18%. Study-wide findings and caveats: Analysis of convalescent patients found that 304 of 307 vaccine-specific clones were spike mono-reactive.

This material consisted of CD4+ T cells from blood, cultured in vitro, taken after SARS-CoV-2 vaccination. This chain uses TRBV6-4 with TRBJ1-2; D is perhaps TRBD1 (6 bases). This receptor was taken from a human donor who received a COVID-19 vaccine. In DNA, the CDR3 is TGTGCCAGCAGTGAACAACGAGGGGGTGGCTACACCTTC. This translates into CASSEQRGGGYTF.